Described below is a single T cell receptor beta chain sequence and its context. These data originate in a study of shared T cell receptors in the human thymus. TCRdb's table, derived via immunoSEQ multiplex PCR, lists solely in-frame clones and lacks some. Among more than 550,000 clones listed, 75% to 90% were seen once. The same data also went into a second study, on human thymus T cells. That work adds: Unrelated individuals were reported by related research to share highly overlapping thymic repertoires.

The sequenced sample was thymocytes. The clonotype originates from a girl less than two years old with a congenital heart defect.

The CDR3 DNA reads as TGTGCCAGCAGCTTGGGAGTGAGCGAAAAACTGTTTTTT. This sequence encodes CASSLGVSEKLFF. J is TRBJ1-4 and V is TRBV5-6, with D hard to call. The CDR3 loop spans 13 amino acids. From germline, CDR1 is SGHDT and CDR2 YYEEEE. V lost 0 bases, J lost 8 bases, and 8 bases lay in between.